One sample yielded the 28 T cell receptor beta chains listed below, sequenced in a study of T cell repertoires in cytomegalovirus infection. TCRdb processed the reads anew with MiXCR; each CDR3 protein has one entry. This table has hundreds of thousands of distinct CDR3 sequences, roughly 30% appearing once. Antigen specificity for these receptors is unknown. The sequencing here drew on cultured PBMCs, taken from culture after CMV antigen stimulation. The receptors were gathered from a human donor in good health (CMV status not recorded). Some clones in this sample may be carry-over from other donors' samples.

The V call is TRBV6-1, the J call TRBJ2-7; TRBD1 aligns across 8 bases. Germline CDR1 and CDR2: MNHNS and SASEGT. Trimming at V came to 4 bases and at J to 7 bases, leaving 9 bases not matched to a gene. This CDR3 is 14 amino acids long. The CDR3 loop is CASSASYTGGEQYF. CDR3 in DNA: TGTGCCAGCAGTGCCTCTTATACAGGGGGTGAGCAGTACTTC.

A few counts support this clonotype. The chain carries TRBV20-1 and TRBJ1-1, with D hard to call. The V gene's germline CDR1 is DFQATT and CDR2 SNEGSKA (reference sequence). The V gene lost 3 bases and the J gene lost 0 bases, with 11 bases spanning the gap. The CDR3 contains 14 residues. The CDR3 nucleotides read TGCAGTGCTAGGGATGGGGAGGTGAACACTGAAGCTTTCTTT. This gives the protein CSARDGEVNTEAFF.

V gene TRBV7-6 combines with J gene TRBJ1-5; weak D call: TRBD1 (6 bases). V was cut by 2 bases and J by 9 bases, with 17 bases left in between. The V gene's germline CDR1 is SGHVS and CDR2 FNYEAQ. CDR3 length equals 15 residues. The CDR3 DNA reads TGTGCCAGCAGCTTATTTGCGGGGGCCGGCCGGCCCCAGCATTTT. Amino acid sequence: CASSLFAGAGRPQHF. The variable domain in full, with the rest retrieved from reference TRBV7-6 and TRBJ1-5, is GAGVSQSPRYKVTKRGQDVALRCDPISGHVSLYWYRQALGQGPEFLTYFNYEAQQDKSGLPNDRFSAERPEGSISTLTIQRTEQRDSAMYRCASSLFAGAGRPQHFGDGTRLSIL.

The chain has TRBV5-1 and TRBJ2-3; tentative D call: TRBD1 (5 bases). The CDR3 contains 14 residues. Germline lookup yields CDR1 SGHRS and CDR2 YFSETQ. Trimming took off 6 bases at V and 4 bases at J, with 15 bases between the two ends. As DNA, the CDR3 is TGCGCCAGCACCAAGACAGACGCATCAGATACGCAGTATTTT. Protein: CASTKTDASDTQYF.

The chain combines TRBV14 with TRBJ1-6; D is unclear. The germline gives CDR1 SGHDN, CDR2 FVKESK. V lost 0 bases and J lost 8, with 11 bases in between. The CDR3 is 15 residues long. The CDR3 loop reads CASSQDQGGYSPLHF. The DNA of the CDR3 is TGTGCCAGCAGCCAAGATCAAGGCGGTTATTCACCCCTCCACTTT.

Many counts were recorded for this clonotype. This rearrangement joins TRBV7-2 to TRBJ2-2, with a possible D match to TRBD2 (5 bases). V was trimmed by 1 base and J by 3 bases, leaving 12 bases between them. In germline, CDR1 is SGHTA, CDR2 FQGNSA. The CDR3 covers 16 residues. Here the CDR3 reads CASSLVERIDTGELFF. In DNA, the CDR3 is TGTGCCAGCAGCTTAGTAGAGCGGATAGACACCGGGGAGCTGTTTTTT.

The chain links TRBV11-2 to TRBJ2-2; 9 bases agree with TRBD2. Germline CDR1 and CDR2: SGHAT and FQNNGV. The CDR3 is 16 amino acids. V was clipped by 0 bases and J by 6 bases; unmatched bases: 5. The CDR3 coding sequence is TGTGCCAGCAGCTTAGATGGGGCGGGAGGGCCCGGGGAGCTGTTTTTT. Encoded protein: CASSLDGAGGPGELFF.

The gene calls are TRBV7-9 and TRBJ2-5, with D possibly matching TRBD1 (6 bases). This CDR3 spans 15 amino acids. CDR1 and CDR2 from the germline V gene are SEHNR and FQNEAQ (reference sequence). V dropped 7 bases and J dropped 4 bases, with 19 bases sitting between them. This CDR3 is CASTEWTASIETQYF. CDR3 sequence (DNA): TGTGCCAGCACCGAATGGACAGCTAGCATAGAGACCCAGTACTTC.

This chain connects TRBV28 to TRBJ1-1; D not certain. Deletions cut 6 bases from V and 6 bases from J, with 11 bases between. Per germline, CDR1 MDHEN and CDR2 SYDVKM. There are 12 residues in the CDR3. In DNA, the CDR3 is TGTGCCAGCAGCCTTCAGGTTTCTGAAGCTTTCTTT. This translates into CASSLQVSEAFF.

V usage is TRBV12-3 or TRBV12-4 and J usage is TRBJ2-7, with D maybe TRBD2 (6 bases). The germline V and J ends were trimmed by 6 bases and 3 bases, with 18 bases remaining between them. The CDR3 is made up of 15 amino acids. CDR3 region: CASRGPGSGFYEQYF. CDR3 coding DNA: TGTGCCAGCAGGGGACCCGGGAGCGGCTTCTACGAGCAGTACTTC.

The chain has TRBV7-2 and TRBJ2-2; no definite D call. The ends were cut back, 5 bases at V and 0 bases at J, with 16 bases in the middle. This CDR3 has 17 amino acids. The germline CDR1 and CDR2 sequences are SGHTA and FQGNSA. The CDR3 spells CASSPARLVTNTGELFF. The DNA for the CDR3 is TGTGCCAGCAGCCCCGCCCGACTCGTGACGAACACCGGGGAGCTGTTTTTT. The complete variable domain, with remaining parts taken from reference TRBV7-2 and TRBJ2-2, reads GAGVSQSPSNKVTEKGKDVELRCDPISGHTALYWYRQSLGQGLEFLIYFQGNSAPDKSGLPSDRFSAERTGGSVSTLTIQRTQQEDSAVYLCASSPARLVTNTGELFFGEGSRLTVL.

V gene TRBV5-1 combines with J gene TRBJ1-2, with 12 bases lining up with TRBD1. The CDR3 sequence is 15 residues long. Per germline, CDR1 SGHRS and CDR2 YFSETQ. Trimming removed 4 bases from V and 4 bases from J; junction bases left unmatched: 5. The CDR3 nucleotides read TGCGCCAGCAGCGACGGGACAGGGGGCCCCTATGGCTACACCTTC. Translation gives CASSDGTGGPYGYTF.

The chain employs TRBV6-5 and TRBJ1-5; the match to TRBD1 covers 7 bases. J gave up 2 bases and V 5 bases, and 9 bases lay outside the gene matches. The CDR3 loop spans 16 amino acids. CDR1 is MNHEY and CDR2 is SVGAGI in the germline V gene. CDR3 sequence: CASSDPDRARNQPQHF. The CDR3 nucleotides read TGTGCCAGCAGTGACCCCGACAGGGCACGCAATCAGCCCCAGCATTTT.

The CDR3 DNA reads as TGTGCCACCAGTGAGTCCGACAGGGAGACCCAGTACTTC. Its protein product is CATSESDRETQYF. This chain connects TRBV24-1 to TRBJ2-5; possible D gene TRBD1, 6 bases. CDR3 length: 13 amino acids. The germline V and J ends were trimmed by 4 bases and 5 bases, with 10 bases remaining between them. From germline, CDR1 is KGHDR and CDR2 SFDVKD.

V usage is TRBV6-5 and J usage is TRBJ2-4, with a weak D call TRBD1 (6 bases). Trimming pared 4 bases from V and 3 bases from J, leaving 13 bases between. There are 15 residues in the CDR3. The V gene's germline CDR1 is MNHEY and CDR2 SVGAGI. The CDR3 DNA sequence: TGTGCCAGCAGTTCCAGGGGCTTGGACAAAAACATTCAGTACTTC. It is translated as CASSSRGLDKNIQYF.

This clonotype appeared a few times. V is TRBV7-2 and J is TRBJ2-5; TRBD1 or TRBD2 may be the D gene (6 bases each). Deletions cut 5 bases from V and 5 bases from J, with 18 bases between. CDR1 is SGHTA, CDR2 FQGNSA, per germline. The CDR3 is 15 residues long. The CDR3 here is CASSPRGARLETQYF. As DNA, the CDR3 is TGTGCCAGCAGCCCAAGGGGGGCGAGGCTGGAGACCCAGTACTTC.

This clonotype appeared a few times. The V and J genes are TRBV6-2 or TRBV6-3 and TRBJ2-5, with TRBD1 matching over 11 bases. The CDR3 runs 16 residues. In germline, CDR1 is MNHEY, CDR2 SVGEGT. V lost 5 bases, J lost 5 bases, and 10 bases stayed unmatched. CDR3 sequence: CASSNPGTGGTETQYF. Here the CDR3 DNA reads TGTGCCAGCAGTAACCCCGGGACAGGGGGGACGGAGACCCAGTACTTC.

The chain carries TRBV7-8 and TRBJ1-6; a weak D match, TRBD1 (6 bases). V was pared by 5 bases and J by 5 bases, with 19 bases between. Germline V CDR1 and CDR2: SGHVS, FQNEAQ. CDR3 size: 17 residues. CDR3 sequence (DNA): TGTGCCAGCAGCCCGGTGGGGGGCGAGTTGGATAATTCACCCCTCCACTTT. Translating gives CASSPVGGELDNSPLHF. Supplemented by reference TRBV7-8 and TRBJ1-6, the full variable domain reads GAGVSQSPRYKVAKRGQDVALRCDPISGHVSLFWYQQALGQGPEFLTYFQNEAQLDKSGLPSDRFFAERPEGSVSTLKIQRTQQEDSAVYLCASSPVGGELDNSPLHFGNGTRLTVT.

This chain joins TRBV2 and TRBJ1-6; D is ambiguous. Germline lookup yields CDR1 SNHLY and CDR2 FYNNEI. Trimming took 6 bases from V and 9 from J, leaving 6 bases between them. The CDR3 has 11 residues. CDR3 nucleotide sequence: TGTGCCAGCAGCCAAGGTTCACCCCTCCACTTT. This gives the protein CASSQGSPLHF.

The chain uses TRBV7-8 and TRBJ1-4, with D hard to call. Trimming left V 5 bases short and J 7 bases short, with 11 bases between. Germline CDR1 SGHVS, CDR2 FQNEAQ. This CDR3 contains 13 residues. CDR3 sequence (DNA): TGTGCCAGCAGCCTGGGCTTCGGTGAAAAACTGTTTTTT. It is translated as CASSLGFGEKLFF.

This clonotype occurred many times. This chain joins TRBV20-1 and TRBJ2-7, with D tentatively TRBD1 (5 bases). This CDR3 is built from 13 residues. CDR1 and CDR2 (germline): DFQATT, SNEGSKA (reference sequence). Trimming shortened V by 5 bases and J by 1 base, and 12 bases separated the two germline ends. For the CDR3, the DNA is TGCAGTGCTGGACCACAGGAGTCCTACGAGCAGTACTTC. Translation: CSAGPQESYEQYF.

The chain combines TRBV19 with TRBJ1-4, with a tentative D call TRBD1 (6 bases). V gave up 7 bases and J gave up 6 bases, with 15 bases separating them. The CDR3 covers 14 residues. CDR1 and CDR2 (germline): LNHDA, SQIVND (reference sequence). The CDR3 nucleotides are TGTGCCAGTACCGACTCCGGGGGCTATGAAAAACTGTTTTTT. This sequence encodes CASTDSGGYEKLFF.

This clonotype was detected many times. The chain is built from TRBV7-2 and TRBJ2-4; D unclear. This CDR3 is built from 13 residues. The V gene lost 4 bases and the J gene lost 7 bases, with 11 bases spanning the gap. From germline, CDR1 is SGHTA and CDR2 FQGNSA. The CDR3 reads CASSSRGGNIQYF. CDR3 nucleotides: TGTGCCAGCAGCTCGCGAGGTGGGAACATTCAGTACTTC.

This clonotype has only a few counts. The chain has TRBV12-3 or TRBV12-4 and TRBJ2-6; TRBD1 agrees at 9 bases. The V and J ends lost 7 bases and 2 bases, in that order; junction bases with no gene match: 12. The CDR3 length is 18 residues. The CDR3 region is CASILTGTGLAGANVLTF. The CDR3 DNA follows: TGTGCCAGCATTCTTACCGGGACAGGGTTAGCTGGGGCCAACGTCCTGACTTTC.

This clonotype has more than one count but fewer than ten. The chain joins TRBV7-4 to TRBJ2-1, with a weak D call TRBD2 (7 bases). Germline CDR1 is SGHVT and CDR2 is SQSDAQ. V was pared by 5 bases and J by 8 bases, with 16 bases between. The CDR3 extends over 14 amino acids. CDR3 protein: CASSLTGGGDEQFF. The CDR3 coding sequence is TGTGCCAGCAGCCTGACAGGCGGGGGCGATGAGCAGTTCTTC.

The V and J genes are TRBV12-3 or TRBV12-4 and TRBJ2-7; TRBD2 aligns across 9 bases. The CDR3 contains 16 residues. Trimming cost V 5 bases and J 0 bases; bases outside gene matches: 8. CDR3 nucleotides: TGTGCCAGCAGTCGGGAAGCGGGAGGATACTCCTACGAGCAGTACTTC. It translates to CASSREAGGYSYEQYF.

This clonotype was counted only a few times. V and J are TRBV12-3 or TRBV12-4 and TRBJ2-4; no firm D call. V lost 3 bases to trimming and J lost 1 base, with 13 bases between them. The CDR3 is made up of 16 amino acids. DNA for the CDR3: TGTGCCAGCAGTTTTCGGCCCTATTGGGCCAAAAACATTCAGTACTTC. As protein: CASSFRPYWAKNIQYF.

This clonotype has just a few counts. The J gene is TRBJ1-1, the V gene TRBV12-3 or TRBV12-4; 12 bases align to TRBD1. This CDR3 is built from 14 residues. Trimming at V came to 5 bases and at J to 10 bases, leaving 8 bases not matched to a gene. This chain's CDR3 is CASSTGTGGQGAFF. The CDR3 DNA follows: TGTGCCAGCAGTACCGGGACAGGGGGCCAGGGAGCTTTCTTT.